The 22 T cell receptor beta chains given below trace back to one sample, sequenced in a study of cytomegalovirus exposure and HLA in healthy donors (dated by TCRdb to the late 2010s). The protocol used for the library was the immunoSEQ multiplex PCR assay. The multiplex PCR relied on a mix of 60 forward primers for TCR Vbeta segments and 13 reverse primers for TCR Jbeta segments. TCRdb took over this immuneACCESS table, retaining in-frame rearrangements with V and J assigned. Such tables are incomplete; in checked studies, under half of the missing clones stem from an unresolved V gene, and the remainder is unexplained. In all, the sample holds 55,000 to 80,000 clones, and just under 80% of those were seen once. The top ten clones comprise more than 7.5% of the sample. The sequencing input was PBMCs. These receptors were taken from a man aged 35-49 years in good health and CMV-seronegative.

In DNA, the CDR3 is TGTGCCAGCAGCTCCTCCCGGGGTAGGGGAAACACCATATATTTT. Protein product: CASSSSRGRGNTIYF. The chain is built from TRBV11-2 and TRBJ1-3; the D is unclear. Trimming pared 4 bases from V and 4 bases from J, leaving 14 bases between. The CDR3 is 15 residues long. From germline, CDR1 is SGHAT and CDR2 FQNNGV.

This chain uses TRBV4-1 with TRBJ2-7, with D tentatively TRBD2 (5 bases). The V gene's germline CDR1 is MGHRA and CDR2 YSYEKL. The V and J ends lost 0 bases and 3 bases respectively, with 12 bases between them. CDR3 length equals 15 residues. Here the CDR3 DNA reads TGCGCCAGCAGCCAAGAATGGGCCGGGAACTACGAGCAGTACTTC. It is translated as CASSQEWAGNYEQYF.

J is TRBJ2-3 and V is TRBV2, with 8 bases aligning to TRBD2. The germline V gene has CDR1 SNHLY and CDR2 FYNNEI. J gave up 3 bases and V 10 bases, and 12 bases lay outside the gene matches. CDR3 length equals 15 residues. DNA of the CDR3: TGTGCCACCCATGAGGTGGGACTAGGAACAGATACGCAGTATTTT. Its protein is CATHEVGLGTDTQYF.

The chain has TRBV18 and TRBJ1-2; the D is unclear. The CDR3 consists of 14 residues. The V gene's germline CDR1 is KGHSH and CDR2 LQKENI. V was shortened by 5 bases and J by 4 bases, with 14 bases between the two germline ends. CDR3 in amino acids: CASSSFTEFYGYTF. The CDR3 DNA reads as TGTGCCAGCTCATCTTTTACAGAGTTCTATGGCTACACCTTC. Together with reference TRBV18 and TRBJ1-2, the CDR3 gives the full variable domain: NAGVMQNPRHLVRRRGQEARLRCSPMKGHSHVYWYRQLPEEGLKFMVYLQKENIIDESGMPKERFSAEFPKEGPSILRIQQVVRGDSAAYFCASSSFTEFYGYTFGSGTRLTVV.

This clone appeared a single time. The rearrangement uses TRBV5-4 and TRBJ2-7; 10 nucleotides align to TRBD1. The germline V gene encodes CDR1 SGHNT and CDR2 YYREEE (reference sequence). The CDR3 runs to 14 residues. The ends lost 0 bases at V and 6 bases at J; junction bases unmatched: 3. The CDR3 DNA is TGTGCCAGCAGCTTGGTGGGACAGGGGTCCGAGCAGTACTTC. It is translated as CASSLVGQGSEQYF.

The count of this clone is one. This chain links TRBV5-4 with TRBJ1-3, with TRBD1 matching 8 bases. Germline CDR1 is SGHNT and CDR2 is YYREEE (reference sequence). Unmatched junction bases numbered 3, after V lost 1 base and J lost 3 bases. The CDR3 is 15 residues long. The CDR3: CASSLPDRGGNTIYF. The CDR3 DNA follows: TGTGCCAGCAGCTTGCCCGACAGGGGTGGAAACACCATATATTTT.

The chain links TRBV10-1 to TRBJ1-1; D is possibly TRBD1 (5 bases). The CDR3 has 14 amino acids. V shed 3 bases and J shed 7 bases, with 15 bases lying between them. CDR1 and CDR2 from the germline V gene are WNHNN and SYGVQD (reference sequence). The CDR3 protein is CASSDGGRISEAFF. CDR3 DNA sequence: TGCGCCAGCAGTGATGGGGGGAGGATCAGTGAAGCTTTCTTT.

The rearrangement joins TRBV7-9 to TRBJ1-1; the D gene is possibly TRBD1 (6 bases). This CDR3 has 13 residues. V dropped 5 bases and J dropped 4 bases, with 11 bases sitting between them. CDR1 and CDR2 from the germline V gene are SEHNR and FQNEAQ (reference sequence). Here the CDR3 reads CASSENRATEAFF. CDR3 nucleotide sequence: TGTGCCAGCAGCGAAAACAGGGCCACTGAAGCTTTCTTT.

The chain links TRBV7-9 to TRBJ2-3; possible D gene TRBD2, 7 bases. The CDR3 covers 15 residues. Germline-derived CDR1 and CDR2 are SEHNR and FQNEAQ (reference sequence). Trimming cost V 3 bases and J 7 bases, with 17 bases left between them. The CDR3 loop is CASSFGGRGGYTQYF. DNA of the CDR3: TGTGCCAGCAGCTTCGGCGGGAGAGGGGGTTATACGCAGTATTTT.

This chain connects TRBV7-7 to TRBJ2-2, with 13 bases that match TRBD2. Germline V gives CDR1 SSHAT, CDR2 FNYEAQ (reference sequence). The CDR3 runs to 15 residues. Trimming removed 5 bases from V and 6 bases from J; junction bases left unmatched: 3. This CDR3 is CASSRLAGGPGELFF. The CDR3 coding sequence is TGTGCCAGCAGCCGACTAGCGGGGGGCCCCGGGGAGCTGTTTTTT.

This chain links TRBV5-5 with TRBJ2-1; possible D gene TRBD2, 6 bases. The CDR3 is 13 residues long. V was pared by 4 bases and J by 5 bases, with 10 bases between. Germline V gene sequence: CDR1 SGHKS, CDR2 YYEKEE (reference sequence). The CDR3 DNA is TGTGCCAGCAGCCCCGGGACTCACAATGAGCAGTTCTTC. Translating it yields CASSPGTHNEQFF.

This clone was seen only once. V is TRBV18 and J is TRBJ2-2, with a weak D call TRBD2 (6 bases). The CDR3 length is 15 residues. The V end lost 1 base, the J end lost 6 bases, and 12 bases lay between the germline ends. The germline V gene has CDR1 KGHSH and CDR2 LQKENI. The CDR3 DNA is TGTGCCAGCTCACCACTGGAGGGGCTGGCCGGGGAGCTGTTTTTT. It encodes CASSPLEGLAGELFF. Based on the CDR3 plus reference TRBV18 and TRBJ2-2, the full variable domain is NAGVMQNPRHLVRRRGQEARLRCSPMKGHSHVYWYRQLPEEGLKFMVYLQKENIIDESGMPKERFSAEFPKEGPSILRIQQVVRGDSAAYFCASSPLEGLAGELFFGEGSRLTVL.

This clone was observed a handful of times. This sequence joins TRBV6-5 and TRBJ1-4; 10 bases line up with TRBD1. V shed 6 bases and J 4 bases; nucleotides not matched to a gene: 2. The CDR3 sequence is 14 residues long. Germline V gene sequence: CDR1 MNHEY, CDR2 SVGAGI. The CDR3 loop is CASRRTGGNEKLFF. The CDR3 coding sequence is TGTGCCAGCAGGCGGACAGGGGGTAATGAAAAACTGTTTTTT.

The CDR3 is CASSTGTSWYF. In nucleotides, the CDR3 is TGTGCCAGCAGCACCGGGACTAGCTGGTACTTC. The chain uses TRBV5-4 and TRBJ2-7, with 9 bases aligning to TRBD2. In germline, CDR1 is SGHNT, CDR2 YYREEE (reference sequence). The CDR3 is 11 residues long. The junction had 5 bases not matched to a gene; V was cut back by 4 bases and J by 12 bases.

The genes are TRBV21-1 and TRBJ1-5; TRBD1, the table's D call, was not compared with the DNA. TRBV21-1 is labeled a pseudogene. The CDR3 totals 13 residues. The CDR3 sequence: CARIRAQGQPQHF. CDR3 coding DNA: TGTGCCAGAATCCGGGCCCAGGGACAGCCCCAGCATTTT.

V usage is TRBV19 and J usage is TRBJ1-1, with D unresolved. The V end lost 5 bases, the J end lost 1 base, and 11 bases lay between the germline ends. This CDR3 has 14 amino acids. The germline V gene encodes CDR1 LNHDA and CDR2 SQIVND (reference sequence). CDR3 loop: CASSGVGRNTEAFF. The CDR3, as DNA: TGTGCCAGTAGTGGGGTTGGGAGGAACACTGAAGCTTTCTTT.

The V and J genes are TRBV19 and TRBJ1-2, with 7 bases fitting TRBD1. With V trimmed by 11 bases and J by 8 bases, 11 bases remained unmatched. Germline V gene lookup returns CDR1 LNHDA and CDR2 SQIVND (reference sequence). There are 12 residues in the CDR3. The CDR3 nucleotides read TGTGCCTCCTCCGACAGGGCGTTCGGCTACACCTTC. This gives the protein CASSDRAFGYTF.

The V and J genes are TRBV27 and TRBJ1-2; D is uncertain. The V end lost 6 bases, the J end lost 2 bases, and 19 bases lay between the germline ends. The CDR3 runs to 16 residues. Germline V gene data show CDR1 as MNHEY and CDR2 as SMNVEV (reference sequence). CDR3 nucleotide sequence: TGTGCCAGCAGCCACTACGCCCCTCCCGGGAACTATGGCTACACCTTC. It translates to CASSHYAPPGNYGYTF.

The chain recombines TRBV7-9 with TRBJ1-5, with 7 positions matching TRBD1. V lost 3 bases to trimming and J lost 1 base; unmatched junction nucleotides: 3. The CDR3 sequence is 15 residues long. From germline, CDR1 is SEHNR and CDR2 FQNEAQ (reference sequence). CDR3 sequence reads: CASSLGTASNQPQHF. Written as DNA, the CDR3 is TGTGCCAGCAGCTTGGGGACAGCAAGCAATCAGCCCCAGCATTTT. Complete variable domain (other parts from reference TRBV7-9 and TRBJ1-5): DTGVSQNPRHKITKRGQNVTFRCDPISEHNRLYWYRQTLGQGPEFLTYFQNEAQLEKSRLLSDRFSAERPKGSFSTLEIQRTEQGDSAMYLCASSLGTASNQPQHFGDGTRLSIL.

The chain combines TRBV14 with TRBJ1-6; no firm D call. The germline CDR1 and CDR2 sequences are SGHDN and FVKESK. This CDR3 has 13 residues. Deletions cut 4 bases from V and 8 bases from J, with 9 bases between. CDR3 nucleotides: TGTGCCAGCAGCCCGAACTTGGATTCACCCCTCCACTTT. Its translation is CASSPNLDSPLHF.

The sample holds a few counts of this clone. This CDR3 reads CASSLNRGSEQYF. As DNA, the CDR3 is TGTGCCAGCAGCCTAAATAGGGGCAGCGAGCAGTACTTC. This chain links TRBV7-6 with TRBJ2-7, with TRBD1 as a possible D gene (5 bases). V was cut by 5 bases and J by 6 bases, with 14 bases left in between. This CDR3 has 13 amino acids. Germline V CDR1 and CDR2: SGHVS, FNYEAQ.

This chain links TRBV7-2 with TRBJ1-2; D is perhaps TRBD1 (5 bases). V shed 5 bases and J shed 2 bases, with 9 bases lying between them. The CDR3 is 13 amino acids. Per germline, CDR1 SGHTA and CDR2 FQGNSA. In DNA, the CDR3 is TGTGCCAGCAGCCCGGACAAGAACTATGGCTACACCTTC. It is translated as CASSPDKNYGYTF.